The 27 T cell receptor beta chains presented below share a single source sample, sequenced in a study of blood T cell repertoires in COVID-19 (dated by TCRdb to 2018 to 2020). Libraries were made using the immunoSEQ multiplex PCR assay. Sourced from immuneACCESS, this table was stored by TCRdb with only in-frame sequences that have V and J called. A share of the clones is absent; for the studies checked, an unresolved V gene accounts for under half, and the remainder has no known explanation. This sample is represented by around 190,000 clones; about 91% of them were singletons. About 9.3% of the sample is held by the ten biggest clonotypes. Sequenced material: PBMCs or T cells enriched from blood (not recorded which). The source is a man aged 18 to 30 with acute COVID-19.

V is TRBV30 and J is TRBJ1-5; D unresolved. The germline V gene has CDR1 GTSNPN and CDR2 SVGIG (reference sequence). The length of the CDR3 is 16 residues. The ends were cut back, 2 bases at V and 4 bases at J, with 18 bases in the middle. The CDR3 loop reads CAWSPHRVGGNQPQHF. CDR3 sequence (DNA): TGTGCCTGGAGTCCCCACCGGGTGGGAGGGAATCAGCCCCAGCATTTT.

The gene calls are TRBV19 and TRBJ2-2; 8 bases fit TRBD2. J gave up 1 base and V 3 bases, and 7 bases lay outside the gene matches. This CDR3 has 17 amino acids. Germline V lookup: CDR1 LNHDA, CDR2 SQIVND (reference sequence). CDR3: CASSIRGRPGNTGELFF. CDR3 in DNA: TGTGCCAGTAGTATTCGCGGGAGGCCTGGGAACACCGGGGAGCTGTTTTTT.

This chain uses TRBV10-3 with TRBJ2-5, with no clear D. The CDR3 spans 13 residues. From germline, CDR1 is ENHRY and CDR2 SYGVKD. V was cut by 7 bases and J by 2 bases, with 11 bases left in between. CDR3 nucleotide sequence: TGTGCCATCACTCGATCACTACAAGAGACCCAGTACTTC. Translating gives CAITRSLQETQYF.

This clone was seen just once. The chain has TRBV28 and TRBJ1-5; D is possibly TRBD1 (6 bases). Germline assignment: CDR1 MDHEN and CDR2 SYDVKM. The CDR3 has 16 amino acids. Trimming shortened V by 2 bases and J by 3 bases, and 14 bases separated the two germline ends. The CDR3 reads CASSLGGARYNQPQHF. The CDR3 DNA is TGTGCCAGCAGTTTAGGGGGGGCACGATACAATCAGCCCCAGCATTTT. Full variable domain (outside the CDR3, taken from reference TRBV28 and TRBJ1-5): DVKVTQSSRYLVKRTGEKVFLECVQDMDHENMFWYRQDPGLGLRLIYFSYDVKMKEKGDIPEGYSVSREKKERFSLILESASTNQTSMYLCASSLGGARYNQPQHFGDGTRLSIL.

About this clone: The same CDR3 is also encoded by other DNA sequences in this sample. The V gene is TRBV9, the J gene TRBJ1-1; 8 nucleotides match TRBD1. Germline V gene sequence: CDR1 SGDLS, CDR2 YYNGEE. The CDR3 covers 14 residues. V was pared by 0 bases and J by 4 bases, with 2 bases of the junction left unmatched. The CDR3 DNA sequence: TGTGCCAGCAGCGTAGGTGACAGGGGCACTGAAGCTTTCTTT. This translates into CASSVGDRGTEAFF.

The chain uses TRBV11-1 and TRBJ2-3; perhaps TRBD1 as D (5 bases). CDR1 and CDR2 from the germline V gene are SGHAT and FQDESV (reference sequence). CDR3 length equals 15 residues. The ends were cut back, 6 bases at V and 4 bases at J, with 17 bases in the middle. The CDR3 nucleotides read TGTGCCAGCAGGGACAACAGGCTTCGGCCAGATACGCAGTATTTT. It specifies CASRDNRLRPDTQYF.

This chain connects TRBV9 to TRBJ1-6; maybe TRBD1 (5 bases). Trimming removed 1 base at V and 10 bases at J, with 15 bases between. This CDR3 region has 15 residues. Germline-derived CDR1 and CDR2 are SGDLS and YYNGEE. The CDR3 DNA sequence: TGTGCCAGCAGCGTAATCGGCAGGGAGGGCTCACCCCTCCACTTT. Its protein product is CASSVIGREGSPLHF.

The chain joins TRBV4-1 to TRBJ2-7, with D perhaps matching TRBD2 (5 bases). From germline, CDR1 is MGHRA and CDR2 YSYEKL. The CDR3 runs to 15 residues. V was trimmed by 2 bases and J by 1 base, leaving 12 bases between them. CDR3 in DNA: TGCGCCAGCAGCCAAACTCGAGGGCTTTCCTACGAGCAGTACTTC. Protein sequence: CASSQTRGLSYEQYF.

The chain recombines TRBV11-3 with TRBJ1-1; 7 bases are shared with TRBD1. The germline V gene has CDR1 SGHNT and CDR2 YENEEA. V trimming: 5 bases; J trimming: 0 bases; junction bases outside the gene matches: 6. There are 15 residues in the CDR3. CDR3 DNA: TGTGCCAGCAGCCGACAGGGTTCCATGAACACTGAAGCTTTCTTT. It codes for CASSRQGSMNTEAFF.

The CDR3 sequence: CASSYLRSAGSYPYEQYF. The CDR3 DNA reads as TGTGCCAGCAGTTACCTTCGGTCGGCAGGCTCCTACCCCTACGAGCAGTACTTC. This rearrangement joins TRBV27 to TRBJ2-7; the D is unclear. CDR3 length equals 18 residues. Trimming stripped 4 bases from V and 2 bases from J, with 24 bases between. CDR1 and CDR2 from the germline V gene are MNHEY and SMNVEV (reference sequence).

The genes are TRBV20-1 and TRBJ2-5; D gene unclear. The CDR3 has 10 amino acids. V was cut by 4 bases and J by 2 bases, with 2 bases left in between. CDR1 DFQATT and CDR2 SNEGSKA come from the germline V gene (reference sequence). CDR3 loop: CSATQETQYF. In nucleotides, the CDR3 is TGCAGTGCTACACAAGAGACCCAGTACTTC.

The V and J genes are TRBV4-1 and TRBJ2-1; the match to TRBD1 covers 7 bases. The CDR3 covers 15 residues. V gave up 1 base and J gave up 7 bases; unmatched junction bases: 7. CDR1 MGHRA and CDR2 YSYEKL come from the germline V gene. CDR3 DNA: TGCGCCAGCAGCCAAGTATTCGGGACAGCTAATGAGCAGTTCTTC. Residues: CASSQVFGTANEQFF.

V and J are TRBV28 and TRBJ1-6; 7 bases line up with TRBD1. The CDR3 is 16 residues long. The junction had 11 bases not matched to a gene; V was cut back by 8 bases and J by 4 bases. Germline lookup yields CDR1 MDHEN and CDR2 SYDVKM. The CDR3 is CASAQTGTEYNSPLHF. In DNA form, the CDR3 reads TGTGCCAGCGCCCAAACCGGGACAGAGTATAATTCACCCCTCCACTTT.

Only a few counts were recorded for this clone. Other DNA sequences in the same sample also yield this CDR3. The chain uses TRBV5-1 and TRBJ2-5; TRBD1 agrees at 7 bases. Looked up from germline, CDR1 is SGHRS and CDR2 is YFSETQ. The trim removed 2 bases at V and 5 bases at J, leaving 3 bases unmatched. The CDR3 extends over 13 amino acids. The CDR3 spells CASSLQGSETQYF. The CDR3 nucleotides read TGCGCCAGCAGCTTACAGGGGAGCGAGACCCAGTACTTC.

V usage is TRBV5-4 and J usage is TRBJ2-5; 7 positions agree with TRBD2. V shed 3 bases and J 1 base; nucleotides not matched to a gene: 15. Germline V gene lookup returns CDR1 SGHNT and CDR2 YYREEE (reference sequence). The CDR3 is 18 amino acids. This CDR3 is CASSWDLGLADSQETQYF. The CDR3 region has the DNA TGTGCCAGCAGCTGGGATTTGGGGCTAGCGGACTCCCAAGAGACCCAGTACTTC.

This clone showed up many times. The chain carries TRBV11-2 and TRBJ1-1; D is unclear. The V gene's germline CDR1 is SGHAT and CDR2 FQNNGV. There are 13 residues in the CDR3. V lost 5 bases to trimming and J lost 3 bases, with 10 bases between them. The CDR3 bases are TGTGCCAGCAGCGGAGATATTGACACTGAAGCTTTCTTT. Its protein product is CASSGDIDTEAFF.

Written as DNA, the CDR3 is TGTGCCACCCCAAGCGTAGCCAAAAACATTCAGTACTTC. Translation gives CATPSVAKNIQYF. This chain links TRBV27 with TRBJ2-4; D call uncertain. The V end lost 10 bases, the J end lost 0 bases, and 10 bases lay between the germline ends. The CDR3 length is 13 residues. CDR1 is MNHEY and CDR2 is SMNVEV in the germline V gene (reference sequence).

The chain uses TRBV30 and TRBJ2-3; D may be TRBD2 (6 bases). This CDR3 has 14 amino acids. The germline gives CDR1 GTSNPN, CDR2 SVGIG (reference sequence). V was trimmed by 3 bases and J by 0 bases, leaving 10 bases between them. The CDR3 sequence is CAWRASDSTDTQYF. In nucleotides, the CDR3 is TGTGCCTGGAGGGCTAGCGATAGCACAGATACGCAGTATTTT. Full variable domain (missing parts from reference TRBV30 and TRBJ2-3): SQTIHQWPATLVQPVGSPLSLECTVEGTSNPNLYWYRQAAGRGLQLLFYSVGIGQISSEVPQNLSASRPQDRQFILSSKKLLLSDSGFYLCAWRASDSTDTQYFGPGTRLTVL.

The genes are TRBV6-5 and TRBJ1-2; unclear D gene. Germline V gene data show CDR1 as MNHEY and CDR2 as SVGAGI. With 0 bases removed from V and 4 bases from J, the gap between germline ends came to 9 bases. The CDR3 has 14 residues. CDR3 in DNA: TGTGCCAGCAGTTACTCGGTCAGTCTCTATGGCTACACCTTC. Translated, it gives CASSYSVSLYGYTF.

This chain links TRBV27 with TRBJ2-7, with 11 bases that match TRBD1. The trim removed 4 bases at V and 3 bases at J, leaving 2 bases unmatched. Germline lookup yields CDR1 MNHEY and CDR2 SMNVEV (reference sequence). This CDR3 spans 14 amino acids. The chain's CDR3 is CASSYGTGGYEQYF. Here the CDR3 DNA reads TGTGCCAGCAGTTACGGGACAGGGGGCTACGAGCAGTACTTC.

The V call is TRBV7-9, the J call TRBJ2-1, with D maybe TRBD2 (5 bases). This CDR3 spans 13 amino acids. V was clipped by 1 base and J by 12 bases, with 13 bases between them. Germline V lookup: CDR1 SEHNR, CDR2 FQNEAQ (reference sequence). CDR3 amino acids: CASSLDTRGWQFF. DNA of the CDR3: TGTGCCAGCAGCTTAGATACTAGAGGCTGGCAGTTCTTC. Full variable domain (missing parts from reference TRBV7-9 and TRBJ2-1): DTGVSQNPRHKITKRGQNVTFRCDPISEHNRLYWYRQTLGQGPEFLTYFQNEAQLEKSRLLSDRFSAERPKGSFSTLEIQRTEQGDSAMYLCASSLDTRGWQFFGPGTRLTVL.

The gene calls are TRBV28 and TRBJ1-3; possibly TRBD1 for D (6 bases). Trimming stripped 2 bases from V and 4 bases from J, with 18 bases between. There are 17 residues in the CDR3. CDR1 is MDHEN, CDR2 SYDVKM, per germline. The DNA for the CDR3 is TGTGCCAGCAGTTTACGGGACACCTCCTCGGGGGGAAACACCATATATTTT. Translation: CASSLRDTSSGGNTIYF.

V gene TRBV6-5 combines with J gene TRBJ2-7, with D perhaps TRBD1 (5 bases). CDR3 length: 14 amino acids. V lost 7 bases, J lost 5 bases, and 18 bases lay in between. The germline V gene has CDR1 MNHEY and CDR2 SVGAGI. This chain's CDR3 is CASTLGQGGDEQYF. CDR3 in DNA: TGTGCCAGCACCCTAGGTCAGGGTGGGGACGAGCAGTACTTC.

The chain combines TRBV7-3 with TRBJ2-3; tentative D call: TRBD2 (6 bases). Germline CDR1 SGHTA, CDR2 FQGTGA. V dropped 0 bases and J dropped 6 bases, with 13 bases sitting between them. CDR3 length: 15 amino acids. The CDR3 is CASSLTASAKDTQYF. In DNA, the CDR3 is TGTGCCAGCAGCTTAACGGCTAGCGCCAAGGATACGCAGTATTTT.

The chain is built from TRBV20-1 and TRBJ2-1; TRBD2 agrees at 8 bases. The CDR3 extends over 15 amino acids. The junction had 9 bases not matched to a gene; V was cut back by 3 bases and J by 5 bases. Per germline, CDR1 DFQATT and CDR2 SNEGSKA (reference sequence). The CDR3 DNA reads as TGCAGTGCTAGTTCGACTAGCGCGGGAAACAATGAGCAGTTCTTC. Translation: CSASSTSAGNNEQFF.

This rearrangement joins TRBV3-1 (or the pseudogene TRBV3-2) to TRBJ2-5; 12 bases are shared with TRBD2. Per germline, CDR1 LGHDT and CDR2 YNNKEL (reference sequence). This CDR3 region has 17 residues. J gave up 3 bases and V 1 base, and 6 bases lay outside the gene matches. Written as DNA, the CDR3 is TGTGCCAGCAGCCAAGTGGGGCGGACTAGCGGGAAAGAGACCCAGTACTTC. It codes for CASSQVGRTSGKETQYF.

The chain recombines TRBV5-1 with TRBJ2-5, with D maybe TRBD1 (6 bases). The CDR3 contains 15 residues. The germline gives CDR1 SGHRS, CDR2 YFSETQ. V lost 2 bases to trimming and J lost 1 base, with 12 bases between them. CDR3: CASSLQGSVQETQYF. CDR3 nucleotides: TGCGCCAGCAGCTTACAGGGTAGTGTCCAAGAGACCCAGTACTTC. The whole variable domain, remainder taken from reference TRBV5-1 and TRBJ2-5, is KAGVTQTPRYLIKTRGQQVTLSCSPISGHRSVSWYQQTPGQGLQFLFEYFSETQRNKGNFPGRFSGRQFSNSRSEMNVSTLELGDSALYLCASSLQGSVQETQYFGPGTRLLVL.